This T cell receptor (beta chain) was retrieved from a study of T-cell memory formation after mild COVID-19. TCRdb reprocessed the 5' RACE reads via MiXCR and lists one record per CDR3 protein. The repertoire holds 30,000 to 40,000 distinct CDR3 sequences, with roughly 10% as singletons. In its sample, this clonotype was seen many times. The antigen is undetermined. Looked up from germline, CDR1 is MDHEN and CDR2 is SYDVKM. This CDR3 spans 15 amino acids. The V end was cut by 3 bases, the J end by 5 bases, with 13 bases between. Study outcomes and limitations: Clones that contracted clustered mainly in CM and EM if CD4+ and in EMRA if CD8+.

V usage is TRBV28 and J usage is TRBJ2-2; D gene ambiguous. The sample taken for sequencing was PBMCs or a T cell subset sorted from them (not recorded which). This clonotype originated in a man younger than 35 who had mild COVID-19 (a few samples of this study predate the infection). Cell type and time point are not known. The CDR3 sequence is CASSFGSDGTGELFF. CDR3 bases: TGTGCCAGCAGTTTTGGGTCAGATGGGACCGGGGAGCTGTTTTTT. The variable domain in full, completed from reference TRBV28 and TRBJ2-2, reads DVKVTQSSRYLVKRTGEKVFLECVQDMDHENMFWYRQDPGLGLRLIYFSYDVKMKEKGDIPEGYSVSREKKERFSLILESASTNQTSMYLCASSFGSDGTGELFFGEGSRLTVL.